This T cell receptor (beta chain) appears in the sequencing data of a study of blood T cell repertoires in COVID-19. Turning to the study itself: In each case, the material was cDNA or gDNA derived from T cells, B-cell-depleted T cells, or PBMCs.

The protocol was immunoSEQ multiplex PCR, while the TCRdb copy is restricted to in-frame clones and leaves out a portion. In the table there are more than 120,000 clones, approximately 88% of which are singletons. This CDR3 has 15 amino acids. The germline CDR1 and CDR2 sequences are SGHDT and YYEEEE. The V gene lost 2 bases and the J gene lost 2 bases, with 13 bases spanning the gap. The receptor was isolated from a woman between 50 and 59 years old with acute or convalescent COVID-19. The chain uses TRBV5-6 and TRBJ1-2; the D gene is possibly TRBD1 (5 bases). The sample consisted of peripheral blood. CDR3 sequence reads: CASSLRAGSNYGYTF. In nucleotides, the CDR3 is TGTGCCAGCAGCTTAAGGGCAGGGTCCAACTATGGCTACACCTTC.